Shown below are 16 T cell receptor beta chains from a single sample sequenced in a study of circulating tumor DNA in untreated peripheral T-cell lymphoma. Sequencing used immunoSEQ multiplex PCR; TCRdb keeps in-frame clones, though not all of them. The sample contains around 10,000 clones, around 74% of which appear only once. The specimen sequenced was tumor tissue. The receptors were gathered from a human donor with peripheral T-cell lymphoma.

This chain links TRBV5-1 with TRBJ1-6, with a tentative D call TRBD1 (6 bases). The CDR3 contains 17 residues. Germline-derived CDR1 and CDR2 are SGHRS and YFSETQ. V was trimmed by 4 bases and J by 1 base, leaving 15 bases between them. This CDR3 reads CASSLTRQVSYNSPLHF. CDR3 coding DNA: TGCGCCAGCAGCCTGACCCGACAGGTTTCCTATAATTCACCCCTCCACTTT.

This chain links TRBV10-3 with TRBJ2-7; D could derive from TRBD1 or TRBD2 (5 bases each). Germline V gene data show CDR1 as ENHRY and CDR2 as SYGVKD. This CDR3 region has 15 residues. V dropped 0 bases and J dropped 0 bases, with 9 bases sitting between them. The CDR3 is CAISESGVNSYEQYF. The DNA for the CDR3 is TGTGCCATCAGTGAGTCGGGGGTAAACTCCTACGAGCAGTACTTC.

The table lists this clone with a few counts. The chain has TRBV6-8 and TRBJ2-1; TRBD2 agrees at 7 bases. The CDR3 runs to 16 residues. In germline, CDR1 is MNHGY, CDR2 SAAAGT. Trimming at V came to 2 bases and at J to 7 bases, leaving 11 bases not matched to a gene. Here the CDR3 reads CASSYSSGQILNEQFF. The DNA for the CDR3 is TGTGCCAGCAGTTACAGTAGCGGGCAAATACTTAATGAGCAGTTCTTC.

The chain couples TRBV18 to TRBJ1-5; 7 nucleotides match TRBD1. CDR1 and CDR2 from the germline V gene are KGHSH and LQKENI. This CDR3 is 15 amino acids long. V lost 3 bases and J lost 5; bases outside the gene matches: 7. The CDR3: CASSPSTGQDQPQHF. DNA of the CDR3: TGTGCCAGCTCACCGTCGACAGGGCAAGATCAGCCCCAGCATTTT.

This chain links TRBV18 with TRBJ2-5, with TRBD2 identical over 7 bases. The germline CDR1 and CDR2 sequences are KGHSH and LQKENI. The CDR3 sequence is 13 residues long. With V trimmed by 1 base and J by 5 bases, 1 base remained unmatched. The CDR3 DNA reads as TGTGCCAGCTCACCACGTAGCGGGGAGACCCAGTACTTC. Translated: CASSPRSGETQYF.

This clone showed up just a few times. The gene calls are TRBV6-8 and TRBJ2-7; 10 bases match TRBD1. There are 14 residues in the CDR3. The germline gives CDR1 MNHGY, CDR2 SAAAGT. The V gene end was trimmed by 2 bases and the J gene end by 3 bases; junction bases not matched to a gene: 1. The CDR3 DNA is TGTGCCAGCAGTTACGGGACAGGGGTCTACGAGCAGTACTTC. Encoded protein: CASSYGTGVYEQYF.

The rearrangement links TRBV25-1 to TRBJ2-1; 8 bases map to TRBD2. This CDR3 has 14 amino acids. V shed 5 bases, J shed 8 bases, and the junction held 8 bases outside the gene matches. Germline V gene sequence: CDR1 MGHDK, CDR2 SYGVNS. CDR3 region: CASSSLAGGDEQFF. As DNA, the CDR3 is TGTGCCAGCAGTAGTCTAGCGGGTGGAGATGAGCAGTTCTTC.

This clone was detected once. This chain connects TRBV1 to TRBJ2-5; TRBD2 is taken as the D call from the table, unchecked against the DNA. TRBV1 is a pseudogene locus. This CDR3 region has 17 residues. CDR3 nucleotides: TGCGCCAGCAGCCAAGCTGAGGTACTAGCGCTTGGAGAGACCCAGTACTTC. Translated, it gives CASSQAEVLALGETQYF.

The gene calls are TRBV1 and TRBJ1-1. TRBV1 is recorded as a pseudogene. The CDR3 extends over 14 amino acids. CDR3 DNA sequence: TGCGCCAGCAGCCAAGATAGGGGGAGGACTGAAGCTTTCTTT. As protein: CASSQDRGRTEAFF.

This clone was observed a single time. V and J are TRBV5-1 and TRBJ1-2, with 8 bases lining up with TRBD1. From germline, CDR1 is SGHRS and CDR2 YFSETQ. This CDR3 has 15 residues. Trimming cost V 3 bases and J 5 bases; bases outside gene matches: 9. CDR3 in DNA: TGCGCCAGCAGCTCCACGGCAGGGGGCATATATGGCTACACCTTC. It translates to CASSSTAGGIYGYTF.

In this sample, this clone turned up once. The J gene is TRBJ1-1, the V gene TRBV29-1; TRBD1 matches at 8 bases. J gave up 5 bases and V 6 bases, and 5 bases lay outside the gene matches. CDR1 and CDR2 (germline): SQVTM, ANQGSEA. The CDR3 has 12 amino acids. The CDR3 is CSVDRVGTEAFF. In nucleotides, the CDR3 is TGCAGCGTGGACAGGGTCGGGACTGAAGCTTTCTTT.

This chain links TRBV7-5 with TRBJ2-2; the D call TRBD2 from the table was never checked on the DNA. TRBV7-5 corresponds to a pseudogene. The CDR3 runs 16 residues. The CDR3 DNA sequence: TGTGCCAGCAGCGGTAGTCCTTTGGTGGACACCGGGGAGCTGTTTTTT. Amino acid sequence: CASSGSPLVDTGELFF.

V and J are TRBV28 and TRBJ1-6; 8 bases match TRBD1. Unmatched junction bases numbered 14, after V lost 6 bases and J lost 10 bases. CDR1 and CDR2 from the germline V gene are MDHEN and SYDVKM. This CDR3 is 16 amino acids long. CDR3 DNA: TGTGCCAGCAGCCTGGGACAGGCCTTTGGGGGGTCACCCCTCCACTTT. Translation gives CASSLGQAFGGSPLHF.

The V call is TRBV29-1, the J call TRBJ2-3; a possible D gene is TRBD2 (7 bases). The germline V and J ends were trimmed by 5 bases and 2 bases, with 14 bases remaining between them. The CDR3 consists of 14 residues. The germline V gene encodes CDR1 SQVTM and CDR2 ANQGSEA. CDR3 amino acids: CSVSVGGPTDTQYF. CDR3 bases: TGCAGCGTTTCGGTGGGGGGGCCCACAGATACGCAGTATTTT.

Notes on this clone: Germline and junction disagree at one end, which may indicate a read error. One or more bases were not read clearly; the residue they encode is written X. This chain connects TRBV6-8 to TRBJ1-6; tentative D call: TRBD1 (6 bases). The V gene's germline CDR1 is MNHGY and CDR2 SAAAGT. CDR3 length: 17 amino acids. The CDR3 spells CASSYGQLYSGNXPLHF. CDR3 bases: TGTGCCAGCAGTTACGGACAGCTCTACTCGGGGAATTYACCCCTCCACTTT.

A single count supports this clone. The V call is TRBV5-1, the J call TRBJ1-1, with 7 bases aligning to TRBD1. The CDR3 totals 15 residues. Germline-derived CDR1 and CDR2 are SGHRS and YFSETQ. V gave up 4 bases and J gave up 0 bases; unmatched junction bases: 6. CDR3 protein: CASSHLQGMNTEAFF. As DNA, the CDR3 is TGCGCCAGCAGCCATTTACAGGGGATGAACACTGAAGCTTTCTTT.